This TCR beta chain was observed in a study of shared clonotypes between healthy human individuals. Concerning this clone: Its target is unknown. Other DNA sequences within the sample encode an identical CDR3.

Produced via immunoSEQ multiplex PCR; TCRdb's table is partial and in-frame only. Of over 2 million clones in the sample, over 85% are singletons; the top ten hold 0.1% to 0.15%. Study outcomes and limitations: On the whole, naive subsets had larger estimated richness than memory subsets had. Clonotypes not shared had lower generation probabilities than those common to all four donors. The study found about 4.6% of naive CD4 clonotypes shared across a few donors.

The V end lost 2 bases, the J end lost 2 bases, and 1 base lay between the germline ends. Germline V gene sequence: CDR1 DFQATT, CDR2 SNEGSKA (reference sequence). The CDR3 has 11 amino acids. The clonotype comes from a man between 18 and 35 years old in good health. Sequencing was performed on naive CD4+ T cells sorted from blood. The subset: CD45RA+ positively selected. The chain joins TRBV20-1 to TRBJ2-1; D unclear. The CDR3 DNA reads TGCAGTGCTAGAACCTACAATGAGCAGTTCTTC. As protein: CSARTYNEQFF.